The clone carrying this TCR beta chain appeared a single time. These data come from a study of CD8 T cells in Susac syndrome. Germline loops: CDR1 LNHDA, CDR2 SQIVND (reference sequence). This CDR3 comprises 12 residues. V lost 7 bases and J 8 bases, leaving 14 bases between the germline ends. RNA totalling about 0.5 to 1 ug underwent reverse transcription with random hexamers. The amplification used immunoSEQ multiplex PCR on TCR beta CDR3; it spanned 54 Vbeta and 13 Jbeta. TCRdb reanalysed the immunoSEQ multiplex PCR reads using MiXCR and keeps one entry per CDR3 protein. This table holds around 130,000 distinct CDR3 sequences, approximately 79% found once. The study sequenced TCR beta in blood CD8+ and CD4+ T cells. Negative isolation yielded the CD8+ and CD4+ T cells, while FACS enriched the TEMRA cells.

This sequence was found in a human donor with multiple sclerosis. The specimen sequenced was CD8+ T cells from PBMCs. V and J are TRBV19 and TRBJ1-2; possibly TRBD1 for D (5 bases). The CDR3 loop is CASNQGVQGYTF. In DNA, the CDR3 is TGTGCCAGTAACCAAGGGGTGCAAGGCTACACCTTC.